This T cell receptor (beta chain) emerged from a study of identical twins' blood T cells (dated by TCRdb to 2012 to 2014). Study-wide context: Some 51 million Illumina reads were obtained across roughly 12 libraries, comprising six alpha-chain and six beta-chain libraries. The study compared TCR alpha and beta chain repertoires of three pairs of monozygous twins using next-generation sequencing to assess genetic influence on repertoire formation. Summary of the overall study and its limitations: The count of CDR3 clonotypes shared by two donors depended mainly on the product of the two donors' cloneset sizes, and twins did not clearly depart from this trend. Environmental influences could not be excluded as an explanation for twin similarity, since twins were reared together. V gene usage was reported to be markedly more similar within twin pairs than between unrelated donors, even among non-selected out-of-frame TCRbeta clonotypes. The study stated that the proposed role of the TCRalpha J segment in MHC recognition during thymic selection needs to be validated by independent studies. Looking at the most abundant TCRbeta clonotypes, every donor had more CDR3 sequences in common with her twin than with unrelated donors.

Six healthy women forming three monozygous twin pairs were used as donors. Each of the three twin pairs had been raised together, and the twins in each pair were thought likely to have encountered the same infectious agents and vaccines. RNA was isolated from peripheral blood mononuclear cells and used to prepare TCR cDNA libraries. A word on this clonotype: Its specific antigen is unknown. Qualities for individual bases were not recorded, and no much larger clone is one base off.

The receptor library was made with 5' RACE. The data were produced on an Illumina Genome Analyzer IIx. RNA-based TCR cDNA libraries were prepared by a previously described protocol with several modifications. To prevent cross-contamination, sample-specific barcodes were added to both ends of each TCR cDNA library during cDNA synthesis and amplification. In the paper's pipeline: Each individual had between about 85,000 and nearly 500,000 identified clonotypes, and each library contained roughly 2 to 3.6 million CDR3-containing reads. Reads with improper barcode index combinations were discarded, and clonesets were then built for each library with the MiTCR software. While assembling CDR3 clonotypes, MiTCR filtered or rescued low-quality reads and corrected PCR and sequencing errors. Artificial out-of-frame clonotypes were mapped to in-frame sequences, with one indel allowed in the CDR3, and then removed. To measure how similar V and J gene usage was between donors, Jensen-Shannon divergence was divided by mean entropy. The raw public reads went through TCRdb reprocessing: fastp at Q25, MiXCR clone calling, in-frame beta chains kept. Each entry is one CDR3 protein sequence, shown with its most common DNA and genes. The V and J calls and clone size are TCRdb's, not the authors'. Across this sample there are a few hundred thousand distinct CDR3 sequences, with about 28% seen only once. Together, the top ten hold approximately 6.6% of the sample.

Deletion took 4 bases off V and 0 bases off J, with a span of 13 bases between the germline ends. CDR1 is given as LGHNT and CDR2 as FRNRAP, both from the germline V gene. Including the terminal cysteine and phenylalanine, the CDR3 comprises 16 residues. The CDR3 DNA has 48 bases and is translated from base 1. Sequenced: PBMCs. Here the chain combines TRBV12-5 and TRBJ1-3; the D gene assignment is ambiguous. The clonotype originates from a woman aged 18 to 55 in good health. The DNA sequence is given as TGTGCTAGTGGTTCCCCTGCGCCCCTCTCTGGAAACACCATATATTTT. It translates to CASGSPAPLSGNTIYF.